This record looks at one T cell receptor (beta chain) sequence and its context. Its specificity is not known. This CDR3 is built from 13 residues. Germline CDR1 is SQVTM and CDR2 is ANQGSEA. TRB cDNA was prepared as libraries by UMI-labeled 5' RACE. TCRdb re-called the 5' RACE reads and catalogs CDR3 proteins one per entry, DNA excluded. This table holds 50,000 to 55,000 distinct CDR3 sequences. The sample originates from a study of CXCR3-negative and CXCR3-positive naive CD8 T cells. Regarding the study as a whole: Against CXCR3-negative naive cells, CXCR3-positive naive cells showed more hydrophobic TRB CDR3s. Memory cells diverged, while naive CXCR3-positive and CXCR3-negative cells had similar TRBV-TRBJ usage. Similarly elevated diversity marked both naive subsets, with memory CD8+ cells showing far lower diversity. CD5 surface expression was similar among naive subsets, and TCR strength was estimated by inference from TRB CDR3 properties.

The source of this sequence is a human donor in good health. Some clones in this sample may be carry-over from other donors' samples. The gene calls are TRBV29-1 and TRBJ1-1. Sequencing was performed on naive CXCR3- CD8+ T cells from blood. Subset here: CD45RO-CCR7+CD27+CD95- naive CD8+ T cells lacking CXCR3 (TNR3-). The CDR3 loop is CSVEWVMDTEAFF.